Presented here are 8 T cell receptor beta chains from one specimen sequenced in a study of T-cell memory formation after mild COVID-19. TCRdb used MiXCR to reprocess the 5' RACE reads, holding one entry per CDR3 protein. The repertoire holds 130,000 to 150,000 distinct CDR3 sequences, with over 6% as singletons. The material sequenced was PBMCs or a T cell subset sorted from them (not recorded which). Receptors originate from an adult woman who had mild COVID-19 (a few samples of this study predate the infection). Cell type and time point are not known.

The table lists this clonotype with a few counts. The rearrangement joins TRBV5-1 to TRBJ2-5; 14 nucleotides line up with TRBD2. Germline V lookup: CDR1 SGHRS, CDR2 YFSETQ. J lost 1 base, V lost 4 bases, and 9 bases had no gene match. CDR3 size: 18 residues. CDR3 loop: CASSVGLAGVVLQETQYF. The CDR3, as DNA: TGCGCCAGCAGCGTGGGACTAGCGGGGGTTGTACTCCAAGAGACCCAGTACTTC. The full variable domain, rest sourced from reference TRBV5-1 and TRBJ2-5, is KAGVTQTPRYLIKTRGQQVTLSCSPISGHRSVSWYQQTPGQGLQFLFEYFSETQRNKGNFPGRFSGRQFSNSRSEMNVSTLELGDSALYLCASSVGLAGVVLQETQYFGPGTRLLVL.

In DNA, the CDR3 is TGTGCCAGCAGTGAAGCTCCGGGACAGGGGCCTGGGGGCAATCAGCCCCAGCATTTT. Its protein product is CASSEAPGQGPGGNQPQHF. This rearrangement joins TRBV2 to TRBJ1-5; 10 bases are shared with TRBD1. J was trimmed by 2 bases and V by 0 bases; bases with no gene match: 10. The CDR3 runs to 19 residues. Germline CDR1 SNHLY, CDR2 FYNNEI.

This clonotype was observed many times. V gene TRBV5-6 combines with J gene TRBJ2-7; D is uncertain. This CDR3 has 13 residues. Germline loops: CDR1 SGHDT, CDR2 YYEEEE. Trimming stripped 1 base from V and 2 bases from J, with 7 bases between. The CDR3 loop reads CASSLWAAYEQYF. DNA of the CDR3: TGTGCCAGCAGCTTGTGGGCAGCCTACGAGCAGTACTTC. The full variable domain, rest sourced from reference TRBV5-6 and TRBJ2-7, is DAGVTQSPTHLIKTRGQQVTLRCSPKSGHDTVSWYQQALGQGPQFIFQYYEEEERQRGNFPDRFSGHQFPNYSSELNVNALLLGDSALYLCASSLWAAYEQYFGPGTRLTVT.

Of note for this clonotype: This may be a read error: a much more frequent sequence differs by one nucleotide. The CDR3 here is CASSPGIGRVYEQFF. In nucleotides, the CDR3 is TGTGCCAGCAGCCCGGGCATCGGGAGGGTCTATGAGCAGTTCTTC. The chain carries TRBV11-2 and TRBJ2-1, with 8 bases fitting TRBD2. Looked up from germline, CDR1 is SGHAT and CDR2 is FQNNGV. V was clipped by 5 bases and J by 8 bases; unmatched bases: 11. This CDR3 spans 15 amino acids. The variable domain in full, completed from reference TRBV11-2 and TRBJ2-1, reads EAGVAQSPRYKIIEKRQSVAFWCNPISGHATLYWYQQILGQGPKLLIQFQNNGVVDDSQLPKDRFSAERLKGVDSTLKIQPAKLEDSAVYLCASSPGIGRVYEQFFGPGTRLTVL.

This clonotype was picked up many times. This rearrangement joins TRBV5-1 to TRBJ2-5; TRBD2 matches 9 bases. CDR1 and CDR2 from the germline V gene are SGHRS and YFSETQ. V lost 4 bases to trimming and J lost 4 bases; unmatched junction nucleotides: 5. The CDR3 contains 14 residues. CDR3 residues: CASSPAGGRETQYF. The CDR3 nucleotides read TGCGCCAGCAGCCCAGCGGGGGGTCGAGAGACCCAGTACTTC.

This clonotype was observed a handful of times. The chain carries TRBV20-1 and TRBJ1-5, with a weak D call TRBD1 (6 bases). The CDR3 totals 12 residues. From germline, CDR1 is DFQATT and CDR2 SNEGSKA (reference sequence). Trimming shortened V by 4 bases and J by 6 bases, and 10 bases separated the two germline ends. CDR3 in amino acids: CSAKSGVQPQHF. CDR3 nucleotide sequence: TGCAGTGCTAAATCAGGGGTTCAGCCCCAGCATTTT.

This clonotype was counted at least ten times. The rearrangement joins TRBV30 to TRBJ2-2; D is perhaps TRBD1 (6 bases). Trimming removed 3 bases at V and 7 bases at J, with 12 bases between. The CDR3 is made up of 13 amino acids. Germline CDR1 GTSNPN, CDR2 SVGIG (reference sequence). Written as DNA, the CDR3 is TGTGCCTGGAGCCGCCCCAGGGGCGGGGAGCTGTTTTTT. This translates into CAWSRPRGGELFF.

This clonotype was seen ten or more times. The chain combines TRBV5-1 with TRBJ2-3; tentatively, D is TRBD1 (5 bases). Deletions cut 7 bases from V and 0 bases from J, with 12 bases between. The CDR3 sequence is 14 residues long. The V gene's germline CDR1 is SGHRS and CDR2 YFSETQ. CDR3 residues: CASLPDSSTDTQYF. CDR3 DNA: TGCGCCAGCCTCCCAGACAGTAGCACAGATACGCAGTATTTT.